This section outlines one T cell receptor beta chain sequence together with its context. This clonotype was observed a handful of times. It lacks a known antigen. One base away there is no much larger clone; base qualities are not given. Based on the germline V gene, the CDR1 and CDR2 sequences are MNHNS and SASEGT. The CDR3 holds 14 amino acids from the cysteine to the phenylalanine. Only the CDR3 region is kept as DNA, spanning 42 bases read in frame from base 1. The V end loses 3 bases and the J end loses 3 bases, and a stretch of 9 bases separates them. The data were obtained in a study of patients and donors after allogeneic stem cell transplantation (dated by TCRdb to 2020 to 2022). Libraries were prepared through RT-PCR. This sample was sequenced with a NextSeq 550. TCRdb passed the public sequencing reads through fastp at Q25 and MiXCR, retaining productive beta sequences. Every CDR3 protein is listed once, alongside the most common genes and DNA of its rows. For this sample there are around 170,000 distinct CDR3 sequences; about 24% appear just once. Jointly, the top ten make up roughly 26% of the sample.

This TCR derives from a human donor who was either an allogeneic HSCT recipient or a stem cell or donor lymphocyte infusion donor (not recorded which). It is not recorded whose cells these are; they may come from a transplant donor. The sequencing sample was made of blood, either unsorted or a sorted T cell fraction (not recorded which). Recombination connected TRBV6-1 to TRBJ2-1; no D segment can be confidently identified. The DNA sequence is as follows: TGTGCCAGCAGTGACCAGAGAGGCTACAATGAGCAGTTCTTC. Its translation reads: CASSDQRGYNEQFF.